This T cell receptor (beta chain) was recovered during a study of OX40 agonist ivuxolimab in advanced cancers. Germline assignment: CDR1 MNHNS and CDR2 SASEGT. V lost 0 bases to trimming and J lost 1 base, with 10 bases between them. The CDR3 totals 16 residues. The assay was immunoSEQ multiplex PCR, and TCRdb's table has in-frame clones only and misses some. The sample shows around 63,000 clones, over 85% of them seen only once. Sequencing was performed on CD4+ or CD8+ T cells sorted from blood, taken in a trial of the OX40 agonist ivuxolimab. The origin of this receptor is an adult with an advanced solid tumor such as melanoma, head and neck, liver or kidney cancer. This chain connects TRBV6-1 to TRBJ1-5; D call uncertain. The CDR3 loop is CASSEASAVSNQPQHF. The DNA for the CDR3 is TGTGCCAGCAGTGAAGCTTCGGCGGTGAGCAATCAGCCCCAGCATTTT.